Each of the 25 T cell receptor beta chains below was sequenced from the same sample in a study of early T cells in non-severe SARS-CoV-2 infection. Each CDR3 protein gets one entry after TCRdb re-called the 5' RACE reads with MiXCR. The data show tens of thousands of distinct CDR3 sequences, over 9.5% seen once. The sequencing sample was made of whole blood. These receptor sequences come from an adult who was a healthcare worker with PCR-confirmed SARS-CoV-2 infection or an uninfected control (not recorded which).

This clonotype turned up a few times. The gene calls are TRBV27 and TRBJ2-7; TRBD1 agrees at 9 bases. This CDR3 region has 15 residues. The V segment lost 3 bases and the J segment 2 bases; nucleotides outside the gene matches: 5. The V gene's germline CDR1 is MNHEY and CDR2 SMNVEV (reference sequence). This CDR3 reads CASSFRGQGTYEQYF. The CDR3, as DNA: TGTGCCAGCAGTTTCCGCGGACAGGGGACCTACGAGCAGTACTTC.

This chain uses TRBV7-3 with TRBJ1-1, with D perhaps TRBD1 (6 bases). This CDR3 comprises 13 residues. Trimming took 5 bases from V and 6 from J, leaving 13 bases between them. Germline V gene sequence: CDR1 SGHTA, CDR2 FQGTGA. DNA of the CDR3: TGTGCCAGCAGCCATGGGGGGCTGGCTGAAGCTTTCTTT. Translation: CASSHGGLAEAFF.

This clonotype was seen at least ten times. The gene calls are TRBV27 and TRBJ2-1; 8 bases match TRBD2. The CDR3 runs to 14 residues. Germline V gene data show CDR1 as MNHEY and CDR2 as SMNVEV (reference sequence). Trimming cost V 2 bases and J 6 bases; bases outside gene matches: 3. The CDR3 loop is CASSLRLAINEQFF. CDR3 in DNA: TGTGCCAGCAGTTTACGACTAGCGATCAATGAGCAGTTCTTC.

This clonotype was picked up many times. The V gene is TRBV3-1, the J gene TRBJ2-7; D uncertain. CDR1 is LGHDT, CDR2 YNNKEL, per germline (reference sequence). With 2 bases removed from V and 0 bases from J, the gap between germline ends came to 17 bases. The CDR3 spans 17 residues. CDR3 sequence (DNA): TGTGCCAGCAGCCAAATGTTTCTCCCGCCGAGCTCCTACGAGCAGTACTTC. Its translation is CASSQMFLPPSSYEQYF.

This clonotype was detected many times. V gene TRBV12-3 or TRBV12-4 combines with J gene TRBJ2-3, with D possibly called TRBD1 or TRBD2 (6 bases each). V dropped 8 bases and J dropped 1 base, with 13 bases sitting between them. The CDR3 contains 14 residues. CDR3 protein: CASGLGGRTDTQYF. In nucleotides, the CDR3 is TGTGCCAGCGGGTTGGGGGGCCGCACAGATACGCAGTATTTT.

The chain couples TRBV12-5 to TRBJ2-3; 9 bases are shared with TRBD2. Trimming took 8 bases from V and 3 from J; bases not matched to a gene: 9. Germline V lookup: CDR1 LGHNT, CDR2 FRNRAP. This CDR3 contains 15 residues. The CDR3 coding sequence is TGTGCTAGTAAATCAGCGGGGGGCCTAACAGATACGCAGTATTTT. This sequence encodes CASKSAGGLTDTQYF.

The genes are TRBV5-1 and TRBJ2-7; maybe TRBD1 (6 bases). The ends were cut back, 2 bases at V and 6 bases at J, with 12 bases in the middle. The CDR3 is 13 residues long. Germline CDR1 SGHRS, CDR2 YFSETQ. The CDR3 here is CASSFWPGVEQYF. The DNA of the CDR3 is TGCGCCAGCAGCTTTTGGCCAGGGGTCGAGCAGTACTTC.

The gene calls are TRBV9 and TRBJ2-7, with D perhaps TRBD2 (5 bases). CDR1 is SGDLS, CDR2 YYNGEE, per germline. The CDR3 spans 14 residues. V shed 4 bases and J shed 2 bases, with 13 bases lying between them. The CDR3 reads CASSPHGVAYEQYF. CDR3 in DNA: TGTGCCAGCAGCCCCCACGGGGTTGCCTACGAGCAGTACTTC.

This clonotype was seen at least ten times. V and J are TRBV20-1 and TRBJ2-1; D remains unclear. V was shortened by 1 base and J by 9 bases, with 7 bases between the two germline ends. This CDR3 is built from 11 residues. The germline V gene has CDR1 DFQATT and CDR2 SNEGSKA (reference sequence). The CDR3 DNA is TGCAGTGCTAGAGGATACGGTGAGCAGTTCTTC. Translated: CSARGYGEQFF.

This clonotype was seen repeatedly, ten times or more. The chain recombines TRBV10-3 with TRBJ1-1; the D gene is possibly TRBD1 (6 bases). The ends were cut back, 3 bases at V and 4 bases at J, with 9 bases in the middle. Germline V lookup: CDR1 ENHRY, CDR2 SYGVKD. The CDR3 sequence is 13 residues long. The DNA for the CDR3 is TGTGCCATCAGTGATTTAGGGGGCACTGAAGCTTTCTTT. Residues: CAISDLGGTEAFF.

This clonotype was counted only a few times. The chain is built from TRBV11-2 and TRBJ2-4; D is uncertain. V was cut by 5 bases and J by 12 bases, with 23 bases left in between. The CDR3 is 15 amino acids. CDR1 is SGHAT, CDR2 FQNNGV, per germline. The CDR3 sequence: CASSPTVGSFLTQYF. CDR3 coding DNA: TGTGCCAGCAGCCCCACAGTGGGGTCCTTCCTGACTCAGTACTTC. The whole variable domain, remainder taken from reference TRBV11-2 and TRBJ2-4, is EAGVAQSPRYKIIEKRQSVAFWCNPISGHATLYWYQQILGQGPKLLIQFQNNGVVDDSQLPKDRFSAERLKGVDSTLKIQPAKLEDSAVYLCASSPTVGSFLTQYFGAGTRLSVL.

This clonotype was counted a few times. V usage is TRBV27 and J usage is TRBJ2-7; D perhaps matches TRBD2 (6 bases). From germline, CDR1 is MNHEY and CDR2 SMNVEV (reference sequence). This CDR3 is built from 14 residues. The ends were cut back, 8 bases at V and 4 bases at J, with 18 bases in the middle. The CDR3 sequence is CASAALGRTYEQYF. CDR3 nucleotides: TGTGCCAGCGCGGCCCTCGGGAGAACGTACGAGCAGTACTTC.

This clonotype was seen more than once but under ten times. The chain employs TRBV20-1 and TRBJ2-7; 10 bases are a match to TRBD2. Germline V CDR1 and CDR2: DFQATT, SNEGSKA (reference sequence). The CDR3 sequence is 14 residues long. V dropped 1 base and J dropped 6; count of bases not matched to a gene: 6. The CDR3 coding sequence is TGCAGTGCTAGAGTACTAGCGGGGTTCGGCGAGCAGTACTTC. This sequence encodes CSARVLAGFGEQYF.

This clonotype was seen at least ten times. V is TRBV29-1 and J is TRBJ2-2, with 7 positions matching TRBD1. Germline CDR1 and CDR2: SQVTM and ANQGSEA. This CDR3 is built from 14 residues. Unmatched junction bases numbered 6, after V lost 4 bases and J lost 4 bases. The CDR3 here is CSVVGGTGTGELFF. The CDR3 DNA is TGCAGCGTTGTAGGGGGCACGGGCACCGGGGAGCTGTTTTTT.

There are many counts of this clonotype. The chain joins TRBV19 to TRBJ1-5; 7 bases match TRBD1. J lost 5 bases, V lost 8 bases, and 18 bases had no gene match. The CDR3 consists of 17 residues. Germline V lookup: CDR1 LNHDA, CDR2 SQIVND (reference sequence). The CDR3 DNA sequence: TGTGCCAGTGACGTGAACCTTATGGTACAGGGGTATCAGCCCCAGCATTTT. Its protein product is CASDVNLMVQGYQPQHF.

This clonotype was counted a few times. The chain employs TRBV19 and TRBJ1-2; TRBD1 matches at 7 bases. CDR3 length: 13 residues. J lost 8 bases, V lost 7 bases, and 10 bases had no gene match. Germline lookup yields CDR1 LNHDA and CDR2 SQIVND (reference sequence). The CDR3: CASIQSGGRGYTF. The CDR3 DNA is TGTGCCAGTATTCAGTCAGGGGGAAGAGGCTACACCTTC.

This clonotype was observed at least ten times. The genes are TRBV7-6 and TRBJ1-4; possible D gene TRBD1, 6 bases. V shed 5 bases and J shed 8 bases, with 18 bases lying between them. In germline, CDR1 is SGHVS, CDR2 FNYEAQ. The CDR3 loop spans 15 amino acids. The DNA for the CDR3 is TGTGCCAGCAGCCCAACAGGGCAAGGGAACGAAAAACTGTTTTTT. Translated: CASSPTGQGNEKLFF.

This clonotype was detected many times. The rearrangement links TRBV7-2 to TRBJ2-7; 7 bases match TRBD2. The germline V gene has CDR1 SGHTA and CDR2 FQGNSA. This CDR3 spans 15 amino acids. Trimming took 5 bases from V and 4 from J; bases not matched to a gene: 11. The CDR3 reads CASSPRPSGKYEQYF. CDR3 sequence (DNA): TGTGCCAGCAGCCCCCGCCCTAGCGGAAAGTACGAGCAGTACTTC.

In its sample, this clonotype was seen a few times. This chain connects TRBV9 to TRBJ2-4; tentatively, D is TRBD1 (5 bases). The V end was cut by 3 bases, the J end by 8 bases, with 12 bases between. The germline V gene has CDR1 SGDLS and CDR2 YYNGEE. The CDR3 sequence is 13 residues long. The CDR3 is CASSAFVRDIQYF. DNA for the CDR3: TGTGCCAGCAGCGCCTTCGTCAGGGACATTCAGTACTTC.

In this sample, this clonotype turned up many times. The rearrangement joins TRBV5-4 to TRBJ2-3; D ambiguous. This CDR3 is built from 16 residues. V dropped 0 bases and J dropped 0 bases, with 11 bases sitting between them. Per germline, CDR1 SGHNT and CDR2 YYREEE (reference sequence). CDR3 amino acids: CASSLELSTSTDTQYF. In nucleotides, the CDR3 is TGTGCCAGCAGCTTGGAACTCTCCACTAGCACAGATACGCAGTATTTT.

This chain uses TRBV2 with TRBJ1-4; D possibly corresponds to TRBD1 (6 bases). Trimming stripped 7 bases from V and 7 bases from J, with 16 bases between. This CDR3 contains 14 residues. Germline loops: CDR1 SNHLY, CDR2 FYNNEI. CDR3 protein: CASNQQGLSEKLFF. CDR3 coding DNA: TGTGCCAGCAATCAACAGGGATTAAGTGAAAAACTGTTTTTT.

This sequence joins TRBV3-1 and TRBJ1-2, with 8 bases fitting TRBD1. CDR1 and CDR2 (germline): LGHDT, YNNKEL (reference sequence). The J segment lost 4 bases and the V segment lost 4 bases, leaving 5 bases of the junction unmatched. The CDR3 is made up of 14 amino acids. The CDR3 region is CASSPSDRVYGYTF. The CDR3 DNA is TGTGCCAGCAGCCCGTCGGACAGGGTCTATGGCTACACCTTC.

This clonotype has at least ten counts. This chain uses TRBV12-3 or TRBV12-4 with TRBJ1-6, with unresolved D. Between the trimmed V and J ends, which lost 3 bases and 6 bases, there was a span of 12 bases. The CDR3 runs 15 residues. The CDR3, as DNA: TGTGCCAGCAGTTTGTTAGCGTCGGGTAATTCACCCCTCCACTTT. This sequence encodes CASSLLASGNSPLHF.

This clonotype was counted at least ten times. The J gene is TRBJ2-2, the V gene TRBV15; D perhaps matches TRBD1 (6 bases). The V gene's germline CDR1 is LNHNV and CDR2 YYDKDF (reference sequence). CDR3 length: 18 residues. V was cut by 0 bases and J by 4 bases, with 18 bases left in between. The CDR3 DNA sequence: TGTGCCACCAGCAGAGATCCCCAGGGGAGAAGAGTCACCGGGGAGCTGTTTTTT. Encoded protein: CATSRDPQGRRVTGELFF.

In this sample, this clonotype turned up a few times. This chain connects TRBV29-1 to TRBJ1-2, with 10 bases lining up with TRBD1. The CDR3 is 13 amino acids. V shed 7 bases and J 5 bases; nucleotides not matched to a gene: 7. In germline, CDR1 is SQVTM, CDR2 ANQGSEA. CDR3 sequence (DNA): TGCAGCGCGGTGACAGGGGGCGCTTATGGCTACACCTTC. It codes for CSAVTGGAYGYTF.